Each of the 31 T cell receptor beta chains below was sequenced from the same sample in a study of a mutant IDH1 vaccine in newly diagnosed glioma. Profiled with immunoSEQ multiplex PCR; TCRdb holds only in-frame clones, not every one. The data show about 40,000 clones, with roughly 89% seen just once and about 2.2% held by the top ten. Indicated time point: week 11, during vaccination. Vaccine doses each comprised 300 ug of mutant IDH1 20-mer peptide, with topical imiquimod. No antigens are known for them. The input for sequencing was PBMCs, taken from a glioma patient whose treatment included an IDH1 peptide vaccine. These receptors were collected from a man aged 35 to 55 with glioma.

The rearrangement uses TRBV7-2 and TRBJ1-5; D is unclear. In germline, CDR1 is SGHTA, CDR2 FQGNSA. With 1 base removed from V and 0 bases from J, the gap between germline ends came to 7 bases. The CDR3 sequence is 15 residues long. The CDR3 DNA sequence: TGTGCCAGCAGCTTAGGGGCCTCTAGCAATCAGCCCCAGCATTTT. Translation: CASSLGASSNQPQHF.

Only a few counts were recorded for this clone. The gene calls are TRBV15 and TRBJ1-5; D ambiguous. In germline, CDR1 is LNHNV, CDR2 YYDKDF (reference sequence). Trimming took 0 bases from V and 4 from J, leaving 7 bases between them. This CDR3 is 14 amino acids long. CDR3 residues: CATSREGGNQPQHF. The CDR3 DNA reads TGTGCCACCAGCAGAGAAGGCGGTAATCAGCCCCAGCATTTT.

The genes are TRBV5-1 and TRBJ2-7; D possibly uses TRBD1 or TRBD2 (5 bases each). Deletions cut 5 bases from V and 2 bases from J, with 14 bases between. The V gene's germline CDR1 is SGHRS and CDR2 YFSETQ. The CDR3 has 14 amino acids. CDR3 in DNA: TGCGCCAGCAGTCGAGGGGTGCCTCCCTACGAGCAGTACTTC. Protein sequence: CASSRGVPPYEQYF.

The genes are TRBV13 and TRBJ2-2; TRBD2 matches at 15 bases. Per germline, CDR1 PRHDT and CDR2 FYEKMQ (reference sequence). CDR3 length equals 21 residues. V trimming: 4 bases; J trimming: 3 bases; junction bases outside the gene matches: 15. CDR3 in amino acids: CASSSLTPGLAGGRDTGELFF. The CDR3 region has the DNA TGTGCCAGCAGCTCCCTCACTCCGGGACTAGCGGGAGGACGAGACACCGGGGAGCTGTTTTTT.

The CDR3 loop is CASTWGDRGTYEQYF. The CDR3, as DNA: TGTGCCAGTACCTGGGGGGACCGGGGGACCTACGAGCAGTACTTC. V gene TRBV19 combines with J gene TRBJ2-7; D possibly corresponds to TRBD2 (6 bases). Germline V gene sequence: CDR1 LNHDA, CDR2 SQIVND (reference sequence). V lost 7 bases and J 2 bases, leaving 18 bases between the germline ends. This CDR3 comprises 15 residues.

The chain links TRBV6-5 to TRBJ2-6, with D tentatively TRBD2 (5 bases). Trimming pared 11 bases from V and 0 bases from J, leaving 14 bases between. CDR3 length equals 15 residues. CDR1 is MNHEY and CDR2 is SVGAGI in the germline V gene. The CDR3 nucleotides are TGTGCCGCAGCGCGTGGGAGCTCTGGGGCCAACGTCCTGACTTTC. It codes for CAAARGSSGANVLTF.

CDR3 sequence (DNA): TGTGCCAGCAGTTACATGGGGACTTCCTACGAGCAGTACTTC. Its protein is CASSYMGTSYEQYF. The V gene is TRBV6-6, the J gene TRBJ2-7, with TRBD2 as a possible D gene (6 bases). V gave up 2 bases and J gave up 1 base, with 9 bases separating them. Germline V gives CDR1 MNHNY, CDR2 SVGAGI (reference sequence). The CDR3 spans 14 residues.

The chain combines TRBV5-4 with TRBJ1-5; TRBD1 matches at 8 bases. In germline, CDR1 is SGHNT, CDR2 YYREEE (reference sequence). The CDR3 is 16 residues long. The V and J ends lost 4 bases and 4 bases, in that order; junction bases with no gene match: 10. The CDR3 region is CASSRPRTGYNQPQHF. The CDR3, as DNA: TGTGCCAGCAGCCGACCTCGGACAGGGTATAATCAGCCCCAGCATTTT.

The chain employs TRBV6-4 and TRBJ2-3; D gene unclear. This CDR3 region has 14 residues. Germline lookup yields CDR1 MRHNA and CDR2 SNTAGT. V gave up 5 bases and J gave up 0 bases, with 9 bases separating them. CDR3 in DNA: TGTGCCAGCAGTTCGACTCCTAGCACAGATACGCAGTATTTT. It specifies CASSSTPSTDTQYF.

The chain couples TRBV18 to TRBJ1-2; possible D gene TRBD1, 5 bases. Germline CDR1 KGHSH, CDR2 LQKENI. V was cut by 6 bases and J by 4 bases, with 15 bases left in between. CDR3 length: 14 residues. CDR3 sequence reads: CASSRPAGLYGYTF. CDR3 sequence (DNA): TGTGCCAGCTCGAGACCGGCGGGACTCTATGGCTACACCTTC.

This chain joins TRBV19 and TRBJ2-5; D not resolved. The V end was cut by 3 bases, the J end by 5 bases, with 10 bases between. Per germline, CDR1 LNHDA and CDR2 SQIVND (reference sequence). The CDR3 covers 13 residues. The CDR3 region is CASSIRLGETQYF. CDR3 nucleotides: TGTGCCAGTAGTATCAGGCTAGGGGAGACCCAGTACTTC.

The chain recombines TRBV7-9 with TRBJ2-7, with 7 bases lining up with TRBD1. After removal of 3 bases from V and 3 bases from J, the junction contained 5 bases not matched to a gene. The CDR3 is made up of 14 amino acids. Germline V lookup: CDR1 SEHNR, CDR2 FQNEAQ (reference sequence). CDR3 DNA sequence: TGTGCCAGCAGCTTTCGGACAGGCAACTACGAGCAGTACTTC. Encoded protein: CASSFRTGNYEQYF.

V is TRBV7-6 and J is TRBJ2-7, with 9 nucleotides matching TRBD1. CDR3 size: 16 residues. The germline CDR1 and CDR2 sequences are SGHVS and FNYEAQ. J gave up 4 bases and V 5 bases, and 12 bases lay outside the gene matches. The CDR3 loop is CASSPLGTGNRYEQYF. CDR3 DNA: TGTGCCAGCAGCCCACTCGGGACAGGGAATAGGTACGAGCAGTACTTC.

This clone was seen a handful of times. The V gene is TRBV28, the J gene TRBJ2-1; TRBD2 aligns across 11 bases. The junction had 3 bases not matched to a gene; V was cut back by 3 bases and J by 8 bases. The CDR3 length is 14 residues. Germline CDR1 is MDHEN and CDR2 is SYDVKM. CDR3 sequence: CASSLASGRHEQFF. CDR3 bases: TGTGCCAGCAGTTTGGCTAGCGGGAGGCATGAGCAGTTCTTC.

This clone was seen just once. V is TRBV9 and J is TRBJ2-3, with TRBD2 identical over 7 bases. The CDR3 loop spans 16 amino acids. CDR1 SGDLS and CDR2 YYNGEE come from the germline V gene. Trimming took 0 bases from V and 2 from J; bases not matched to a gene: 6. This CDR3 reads CASSVGSSGITDTQYF. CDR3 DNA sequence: TGTGCCAGCAGCGTAGGGTCTAGCGGAATCACAGATACGCAGTATTTT.

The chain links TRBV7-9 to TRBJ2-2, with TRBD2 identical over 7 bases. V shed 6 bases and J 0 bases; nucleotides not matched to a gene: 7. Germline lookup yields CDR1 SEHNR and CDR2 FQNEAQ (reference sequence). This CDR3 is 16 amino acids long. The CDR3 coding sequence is TGTGCCAGCAGACGGACTAGTACCGCGAACACCGGGGAGCTGTTTTTT. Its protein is CASRRTSTANTGELFF. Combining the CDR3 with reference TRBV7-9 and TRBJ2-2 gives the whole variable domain DTGVSQNPRHKITKRGQNVTFRCDPISEHNRLYWYRQTLGQGPEFLTYFQNEAQLEKSRLLSDRFSAERPKGSFSTLEIQRTEQGDSAMYLCASRRTSTANTGELFFGEGSRLTVL.

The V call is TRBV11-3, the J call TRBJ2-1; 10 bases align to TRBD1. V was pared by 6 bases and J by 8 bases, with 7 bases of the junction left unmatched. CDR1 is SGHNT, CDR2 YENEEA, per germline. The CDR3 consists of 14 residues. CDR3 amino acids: CASSRQGALDEQFF. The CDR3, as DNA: TGTGCCAGCAGTCGACAGGGGGCGCTTGATGAGCAGTTCTTC.

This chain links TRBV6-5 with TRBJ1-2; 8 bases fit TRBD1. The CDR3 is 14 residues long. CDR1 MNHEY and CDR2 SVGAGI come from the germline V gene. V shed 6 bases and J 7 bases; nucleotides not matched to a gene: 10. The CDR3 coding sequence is TGTGCCAGCAGGTCCCCGGGACAGGCCTCTGGCTACACCTTC. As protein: CASRSPGQASGYTF.

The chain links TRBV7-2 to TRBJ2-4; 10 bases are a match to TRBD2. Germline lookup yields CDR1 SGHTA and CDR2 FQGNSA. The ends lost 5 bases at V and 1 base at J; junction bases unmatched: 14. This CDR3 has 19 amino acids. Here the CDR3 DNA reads TGTGCCAGCAGCCCGACTGCTAGCGGGAGAGTTTCGGCCAAAAACATTCAGTACTTC. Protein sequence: CASSPTASGRVSAKNIQYF.

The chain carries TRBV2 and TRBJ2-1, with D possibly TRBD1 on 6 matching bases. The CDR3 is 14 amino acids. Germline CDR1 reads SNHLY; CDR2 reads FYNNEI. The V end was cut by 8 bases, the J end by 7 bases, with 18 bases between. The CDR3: CASHTRDTRNEQFF. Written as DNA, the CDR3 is TGTGCCAGCCACACCCGGGACACCCGAAATGAGCAGTTCTTC.

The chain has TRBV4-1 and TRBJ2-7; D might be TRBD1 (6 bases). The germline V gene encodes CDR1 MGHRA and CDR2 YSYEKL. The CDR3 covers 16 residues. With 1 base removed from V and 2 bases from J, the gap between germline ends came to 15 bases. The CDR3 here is CASSQVDRNYPYEQYF. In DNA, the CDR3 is TGCGCCAGCAGCCAAGTTGACAGGAACTACCCCTACGAGCAGTACTTC.

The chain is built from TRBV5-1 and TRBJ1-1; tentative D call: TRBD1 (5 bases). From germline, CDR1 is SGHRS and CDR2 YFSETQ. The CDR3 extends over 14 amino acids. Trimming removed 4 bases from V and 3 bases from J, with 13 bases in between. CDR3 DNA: TGCGCCAGCAGCCGGGAGGGGAGGGACACTGAAGCTTTCTTT. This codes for CASSREGRDTEAFF.

The CDR3 region has the DNA TGTGCCAGCAGTCGACAACAGGGACTAGCGGGGTCCTACGAGCAGTACTTC. It translates to CASSRQQGLAGSYEQYF. The genes are TRBV9 and TRBJ2-7; 13 bases match TRBD2. Germline CDR1 reads SGDLS; CDR2 reads YYNGEE. V was pared by 5 bases and J by 1 base, with 9 bases of the junction left unmatched. The CDR3 is 17 residues long. Supplemented by reference TRBV9 and TRBJ2-7, the full variable domain reads DSGVTQTPKHLITATGQRVTLRCSPRSGDLSVYWYQQSLDQGLQFLIQYYNGEERAKGNILERFSAQQFPDLHSELNLSSLELGDSALYFCASSRQQGLAGSYEQYFGPGTRLTVT.

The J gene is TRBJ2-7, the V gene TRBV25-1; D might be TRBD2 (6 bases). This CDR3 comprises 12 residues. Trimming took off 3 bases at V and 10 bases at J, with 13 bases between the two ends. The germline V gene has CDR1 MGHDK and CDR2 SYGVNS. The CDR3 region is CASSDLERVQYF. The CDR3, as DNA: TGTGCCAGCAGTGACTTAGAGCGGGTCCAGTACTTC.

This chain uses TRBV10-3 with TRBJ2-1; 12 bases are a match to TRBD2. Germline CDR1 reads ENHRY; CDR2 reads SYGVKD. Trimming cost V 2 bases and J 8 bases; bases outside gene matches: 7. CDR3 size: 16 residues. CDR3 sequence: CAISERLAGGSDEQFF. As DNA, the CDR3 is TGTGCCATCAGTGAGCGCCTAGCGGGAGGGAGCGATGAGCAGTTCTTC.

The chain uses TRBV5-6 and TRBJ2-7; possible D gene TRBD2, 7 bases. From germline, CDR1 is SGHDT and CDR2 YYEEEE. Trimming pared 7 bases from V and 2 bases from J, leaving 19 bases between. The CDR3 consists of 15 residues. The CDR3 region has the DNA TGTGCCAGCCAACACGGAGGGGGGGTGGCCTACGAGCAGTACTTC. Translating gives CASQHGGGVAYEQYF.

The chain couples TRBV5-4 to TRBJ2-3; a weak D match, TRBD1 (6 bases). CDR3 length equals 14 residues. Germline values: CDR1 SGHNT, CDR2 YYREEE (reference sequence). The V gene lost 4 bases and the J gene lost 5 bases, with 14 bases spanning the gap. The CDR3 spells CASSKDSLRDTQYF. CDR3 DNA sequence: TGTGCCAGCAGCAAGGACAGTCTCAGAGATACGCAGTATTTT.

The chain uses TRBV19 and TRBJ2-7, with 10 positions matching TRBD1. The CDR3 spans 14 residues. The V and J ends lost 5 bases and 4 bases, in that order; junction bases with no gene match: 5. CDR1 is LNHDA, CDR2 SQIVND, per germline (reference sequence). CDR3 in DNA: TGTGCCAGTAGTGCCGGGACAGGGGTTTACGAGCAGTACTTC. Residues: CASSAGTGVYEQYF.

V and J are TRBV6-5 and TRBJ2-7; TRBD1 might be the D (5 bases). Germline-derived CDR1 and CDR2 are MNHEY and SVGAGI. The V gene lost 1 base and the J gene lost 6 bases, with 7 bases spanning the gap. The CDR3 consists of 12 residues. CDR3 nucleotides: TGTGCCAGCAGTTACTGGGGCGGCGAGCAGTACTTC. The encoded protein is CASSYWGGEQYF.

CDR3 residues: CASSKDSSYNEQFF. The DNA for the CDR3 is TGCGCCAGCAGCAAGGACAGCTCCTACAATGAGCAGTTCTTC. The chain recombines TRBV5-1 with TRBJ2-1; a weak D match, TRBD1 (6 bases). Trimming took off 4 bases at V and 0 bases at J, with 8 bases between the two ends. The CDR3 consists of 14 residues. Germline CDR1 and CDR2: SGHRS and YFSETQ.

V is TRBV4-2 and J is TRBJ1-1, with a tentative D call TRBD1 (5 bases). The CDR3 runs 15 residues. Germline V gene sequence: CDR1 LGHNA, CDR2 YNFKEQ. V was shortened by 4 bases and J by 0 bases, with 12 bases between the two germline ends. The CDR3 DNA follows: TGTGCCAGCAGCCCACAGGTTTCCATGAACACTGAAGCTTTCTTT. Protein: CASSPQVSMNTEAFF.